These T cell receptor beta chains were read from a single sample in a study of post-analysis software for immune sequencing data. TCRdb fed the PCR reads into MiXCR, producing one record per CDR3 protein. Altogether fewer than 700,000 distinct CDR3 sequences are present, roughly two fifths being singletons, with the ten largest covering about 1.8%. The source material was blood. These receptors all stem from a girl aged 10 to 17 with multiple sclerosis. The CDR3 runs from the conserved cysteine through the conserved F or W. A D gene is named only where the DNA matches it firmly.

TRBV29-1,NA,TRBJ1-2,CSAKDPTPGYTF
TRBV6-2/TRBV6-3,TRBD1,TRBJ1-1,CASSSHRGRVPNTEAFF
TRBV11-2,TRBD1,TRBJ2-7,CASSDPTTGGRSYEQYF
TRBV10-3,NA,TRBJ2-1,CAIGRGGSYNEQFF
TRBV12-3/TRBV12-4,TRBD2,TRBJ2-7,CASSLRASGNYEQYF
TRBV25-1,NA,TRBJ2-7,CASSEFAEQYF
TRBV28,NA,TRBJ2-4,CASTSVITRVNIQYF
TRBV7-2,TRBD1,NA,CASSFRGRGDEQYF
TRBV6-5,NA,TRBJ1-5,CASSQLDGTGTKTQHF
TRBV29-1,TRBD2,TRBJ2-1,CSVGAGKQFF
TRBV5-1,TRBD1,TRBJ1-2,CASSLETGEAYGYTF
TRBV7-9,TRBD1,TRBJ2-3,CASSRRRDRGLADTQYF
TRBV7-2,NA,NA,CASRAVAVGEQYF
TRBV5-1,TRBD1,TRBJ2-5,CASSLARQGARETQYF
TRBV5-1,NA,TRBJ2-5,CASRSGRETQYF
TRBV6-5,NA,TRBJ2-3,CASSYVAAFTDTQYF
TRBV10-3,TRBD1,TRBJ2-7,CAIRRDRESYEQYF
TRBV20-1,NA,TRBJ1-2,CSAREDYGYTF
TRBV11-3,NA,TRBJ2-1,CASSFTNDRDNEQFF